This T cell receptor beta chain was observed in a study of human T cells and chemical hapten exposure. Study results and caveats: The study found that PT1 expanded TCR counts correlated positively with patch test score.

Individual cDNA molecules had unique molecular identifiers attached to them by the library. TCRdb processed the RACE reads anew with MiXCR; each CDR3 protein has one entry. This table has roughly 200,000 distinct CDR3 sequences, 20% to 25% appearing once. The V and J ends lost 4 bases and 5 bases respectively, with 8 bases between them. Germline V gene data show CDR1 as ENHRY and CDR2 as SYGVKD. This CDR3 region has 13 residues. Remarks on this clonotype: Its antigen is unidentified.

Time point indicated: patch test 3, about 24 weeks after DPC sensitization. This sample's treatment: therapeutic diphenylcyclopropenone sensitization with weekly scalp DPC. The receptor comes from a woman in her thirties or forties with alopecia areata. Some clones in this sample may be carry-over from other donors' samples. Material: whole blood, obtained in connection with sensitization to the hapten diphenylcyclopropenone (DPC). This chain joins TRBV10-3 and TRBJ1-4, with D unresolved. The CDR3: CAISVDKNEKLFF. The CDR3 DNA sequence: TGTGCCATCAGTGTAGACAAGAATGAAAAACTGTTTTTT.